This TCR beta chain emerged from a study of T-cell reconstitution after alpha-beta-depleted transplantation in children. Library preparation (for TCRbeta) was performed with unique molecular identifiers. TCRdb re-called the PCR reads with MiXCR, one entry per CDR3 protein. The top ten hold less than 15% of the sample, which has about 580,000 distinct CDR3 sequences, about 23% seen once. CDR1 and CDR2 from the germline V gene are SQVTM and ANQGSEA. This CDR3 has 12 residues. This rearrangement joins TRBV29-1 to TRBJ2-5; D possibly matches TRBD1 or TRBD2 (6 bases each). The specimen comprised PBMCs, mostly from graft donor cells, sampled 360 days after TCRalphabeta/CD19-depleted stem cell transplant. This sequence was found in a boy under two years old who had a stem cell transplant for acute myeloid leukemia, so the T cells may come from the graft donor. CDR3 DNA sequence: TGCACCCAAAGGGGGGCCAAAGAGACCCAGTACTTC. Protein: CTQRGAKETQYF.